This T cell receptor beta chain is drawn from a study of cytomegalovirus exposure and HLA in healthy donors. Study outcomes and limitations: Sequencing artifact likely explains a cluster of highly shared sequence variants. Many donors shared some public TCRs, even though most TCR sequences were rare.

With regard to this clone: Its cognate antigen is unknown.

In the PCR, 60 Vbeta and 13 Jbeta primers were used. Here immunoSEQ multiplex PCR was the method, and the copy in TCRdb shows in-frame clones only, minus some. The sample has fewer than 150,000 clones; the top ten hold less than 2.5%. Trimming stripped 10 bases from V and 1 base from J, with 8 bases between. Germline CDR1 reads MNHNS; CDR2 reads SASEGT. The CDR3 consists of 12 residues. Although they were nominally healthy when sampled, donors likely had unrecorded immune exposures. J is TRBJ1-5 and V is TRBV6-1; D may be TRBD1 (5 bases). The TCR comes from a woman aged 60-75 years in good health and CMV-seronegative. The sequencing sample was made of PBMCs. CDR3 in DNA: TGTGCCACGCAGGGCAGCAATCAGCCCCAGCATTTT. Translated, it gives CATQGSNQPQHF.